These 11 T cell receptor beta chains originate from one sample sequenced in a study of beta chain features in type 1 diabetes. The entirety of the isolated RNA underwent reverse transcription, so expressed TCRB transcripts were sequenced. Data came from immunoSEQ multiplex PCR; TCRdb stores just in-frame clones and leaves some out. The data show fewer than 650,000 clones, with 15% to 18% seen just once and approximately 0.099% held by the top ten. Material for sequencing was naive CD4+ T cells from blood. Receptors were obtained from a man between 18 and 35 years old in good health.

CDR3 sequence reads: CASSLLAGGGYEQYF. CDR3 coding DNA: TGTGCCAGCAGCTTACTAGCGGGAGGGGGGTACGAGCAGTACTTC. The rearrangement uses TRBV13 and TRBJ2-7; TRBD2 agrees at 12 bases. The CDR3 has 15 residues. Germline V gene lookup returns CDR1 PRHDT and CDR2 FYEKMQ (reference sequence). The junction had 3 bases not matched to a gene; V was cut back by 2 bases and J by 4 bases.

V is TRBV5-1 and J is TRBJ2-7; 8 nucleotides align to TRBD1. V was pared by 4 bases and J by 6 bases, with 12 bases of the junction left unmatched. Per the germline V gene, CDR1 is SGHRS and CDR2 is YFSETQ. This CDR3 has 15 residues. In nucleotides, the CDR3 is TGCGCCAGCAGCCCGACGCGGACAGGGAATGCCGAGCAGTACTTC. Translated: CASSPTRTGNAEQYF.

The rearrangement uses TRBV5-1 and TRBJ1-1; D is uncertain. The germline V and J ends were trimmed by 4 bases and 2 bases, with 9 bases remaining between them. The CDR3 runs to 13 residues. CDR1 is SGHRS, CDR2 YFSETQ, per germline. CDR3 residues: CASSIQGNTEAFF. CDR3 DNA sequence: TGCGCCAGCAGCATACAAGGTAACACTGAAGCTTTCTTT. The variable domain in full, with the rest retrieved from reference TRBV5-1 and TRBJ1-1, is KAGVTQTPRYLIKTRGQQVTLSCSPISGHRSVSWYQQTPGQGLQFLFEYFSETQRNKGNFPGRFSGRQFSNSRSEMNVSTLELGDSALYLCASSIQGNTEAFFGQGTRLTVV.

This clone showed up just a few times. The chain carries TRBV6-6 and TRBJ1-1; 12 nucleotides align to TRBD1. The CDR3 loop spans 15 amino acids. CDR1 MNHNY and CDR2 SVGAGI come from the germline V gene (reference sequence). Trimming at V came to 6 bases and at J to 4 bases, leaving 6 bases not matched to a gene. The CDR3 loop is CASRFLGQGATEAFF. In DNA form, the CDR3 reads TGTGCCAGCAGATTCTTGGGACAGGGGGCCACTGAAGCTTTCTTT.

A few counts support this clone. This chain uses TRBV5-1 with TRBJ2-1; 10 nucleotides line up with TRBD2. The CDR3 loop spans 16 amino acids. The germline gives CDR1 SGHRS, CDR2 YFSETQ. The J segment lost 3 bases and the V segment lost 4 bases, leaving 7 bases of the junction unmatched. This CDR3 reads CASSVLAGQGYNEQFF. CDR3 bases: TGCGCCAGCAGCGTACTAGCGGGGCAAGGCTACAATGAGCAGTTCTTC.

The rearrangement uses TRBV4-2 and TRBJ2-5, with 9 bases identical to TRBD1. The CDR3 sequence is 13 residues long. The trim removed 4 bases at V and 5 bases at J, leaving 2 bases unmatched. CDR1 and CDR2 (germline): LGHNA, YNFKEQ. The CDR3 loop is CASSLGQGETQYF. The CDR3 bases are TGTGCCAGCAGCCTCGGACAGGGGGAGACCCAGTACTTC.

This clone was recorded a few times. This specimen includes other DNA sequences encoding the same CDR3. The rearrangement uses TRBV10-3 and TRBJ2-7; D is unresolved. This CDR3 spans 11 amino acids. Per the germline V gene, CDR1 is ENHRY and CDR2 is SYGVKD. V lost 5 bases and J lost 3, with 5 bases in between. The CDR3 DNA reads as TGTGCCATCAGTTCTAGCTACGAGCAGTACTTC. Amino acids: CAISSSYEQYF.

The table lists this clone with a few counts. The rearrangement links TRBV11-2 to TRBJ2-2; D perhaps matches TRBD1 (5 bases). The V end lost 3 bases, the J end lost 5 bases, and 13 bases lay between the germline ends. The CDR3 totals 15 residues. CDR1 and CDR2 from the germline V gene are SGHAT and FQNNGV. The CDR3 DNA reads TGTGCCAGCAGCTTTGGGGCTCACCCGACCGGGGAGCTGTTTTTT. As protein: CASSFGAHPTGELFF. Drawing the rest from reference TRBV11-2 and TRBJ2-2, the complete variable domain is EAGVAQSPRYKIIEKRQSVAFWCNPISGHATLYWYQQILGQGPKLLIQFQNNGVVDDSQLPKDRFSAERLKGVDSTLKIQPAKLEDSAVYLCASSFGAHPTGELFFGEGSRLTVL.

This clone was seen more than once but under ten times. The CDR3 DNA follows: TGCGCCAGCAGCACAATGGACCATGGTACGCAGTATTTT. This encodes CASSTMDHGTQYF. The chain uses TRBV5-1 and TRBJ2-3; D is uncertain. Germline V gene lookup returns CDR1 SGHRS and CDR2 YFSETQ. Between the trimmed V and J ends, which lost 4 bases and 8 bases, there was a span of 14 bases. This CDR3 has 13 amino acids.

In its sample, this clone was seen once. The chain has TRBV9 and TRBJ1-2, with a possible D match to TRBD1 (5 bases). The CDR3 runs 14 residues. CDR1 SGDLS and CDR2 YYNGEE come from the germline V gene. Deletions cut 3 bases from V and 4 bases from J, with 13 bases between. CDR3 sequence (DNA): TGTGCCAGCAGCGCGATTCCGGGACCCTATGGCTACACCTTC. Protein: CASSAIPGPYGYTF.

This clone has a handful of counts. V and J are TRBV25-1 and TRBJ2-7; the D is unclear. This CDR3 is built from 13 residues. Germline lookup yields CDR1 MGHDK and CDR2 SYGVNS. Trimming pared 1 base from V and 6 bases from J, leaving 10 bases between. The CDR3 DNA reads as TGTGCCAGCAGTGAATTGAGGATTGGCGAGCAGTACTTC. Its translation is CASSELRIGEQYF.